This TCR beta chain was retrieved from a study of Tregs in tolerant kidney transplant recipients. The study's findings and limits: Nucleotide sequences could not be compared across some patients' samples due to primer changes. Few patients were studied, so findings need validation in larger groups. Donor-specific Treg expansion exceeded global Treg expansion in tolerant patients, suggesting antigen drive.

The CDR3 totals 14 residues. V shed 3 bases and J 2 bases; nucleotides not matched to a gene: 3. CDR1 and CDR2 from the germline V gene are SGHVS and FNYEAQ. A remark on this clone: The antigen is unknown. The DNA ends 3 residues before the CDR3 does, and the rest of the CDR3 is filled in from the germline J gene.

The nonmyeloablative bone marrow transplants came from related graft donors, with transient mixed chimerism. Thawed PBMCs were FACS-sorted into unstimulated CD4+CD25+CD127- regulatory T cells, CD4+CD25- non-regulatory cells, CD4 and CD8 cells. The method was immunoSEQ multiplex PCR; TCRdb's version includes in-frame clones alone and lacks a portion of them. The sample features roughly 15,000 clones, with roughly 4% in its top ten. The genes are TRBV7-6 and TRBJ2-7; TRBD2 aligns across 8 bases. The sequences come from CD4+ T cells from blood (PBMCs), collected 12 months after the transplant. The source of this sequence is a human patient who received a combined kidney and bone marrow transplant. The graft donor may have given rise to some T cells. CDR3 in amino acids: CASSFSGDAYEQYF. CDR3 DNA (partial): TGTGCCAGCAGCTTTAGCGGGGATGCCTACGAG.